Included here is one T cell receptor (beta chain) sequence, with context. Its specificity is not known. Subjects with ophthalmopathy showed a Clinical Activity Score no lower than 3, a NOSPECS grade no lower than 4, and a duration shorter than 3 months. The entry originates in a study of T cells in Graves' hyperthyroidism and ophthalmopathy. Study-level points and caveats: Onset of ophthalmopathy came a median approximately 6 months after the model predicted it. Most thyroid clonotypes that were expanded above 0.001 also turned up in blood.

RNA transcripts provided the source from which TCR beta CDR3 regions were amplified. A set of HTBI primers served as the primers for a first-round RT-PCR of the TCR CDR3. TCRdb re-derived calls from the multiplex PCR reads in MiXCR, one entry per CDR3 protein. The table has around 530,000 distinct CDR3 sequences, 17% seen once. Germline-derived CDR1 and CDR2 are SEHNR and FQNEAQ (reference sequence). CDR3 length: 15 amino acids. Trimming took 5 bases from V and 5 from J, leaving 18 bases between them. Input material: blood. The receptor was isolated from a woman aged 18-29 years with Graves' ophthalmopathy. This sequence joins TRBV7-9 and TRBJ1-1, with D unclear. The CDR3 reads CASSPNSYGVTEAFF. CDR3 in DNA: TGTGCCAGCAGCCCGAATTCGTACGGGGTAACTGAAGCTTTCTTT.